This T cell receptor (beta chain) is drawn from a study of blood T cells in healthy people across ages (dated by TCRdb to between 2014 and 2017). Regarding the study in general: In model experiments, roughly one uniquely barcoded TCR beta cDNA molecule per two T cells was captured by template switching. To track age-related changes in TCR beta repertoire diversity, the study relied on deep sequencing normalized with unique cDNA molecular identifiers. The donors were divided into four age groups: young (average around 15 years), middle-aged (approximately 42), aged (about 56) and long-lived (82). Donors of different ages were randomly distributed across sequencing lanes to avoid experimental bias. The study analyzed two additional independent replicas of 1 million unique cDNA reads from the same blood draw for two donors, one aged 18 to 29 and one aged 80 or older.

This clonotype was recorded a few times. This receptor's antigen is unknown. A much larger clone lies a single base off, so this may be a read error. Preparation of the library involved 5' RACE. The sequencing machine was an Illumina HiSeq 2500. A second 7 to 11 cycle PCR used a sample-barcoded 5' primer and a J-beta primer mix. A template-switch 5' adaptor carrying 12 random nucleotides introduced a unique molecular identifier onto each TCR beta cDNA molecule. Each sample yielded at least 3 million CDR3-containing paired-end reads. First-strand cDNA synthesis was performed from all RNA using the Mint cDNA synthesis kit, with priming by a TRBC-specific oligonucleotide. All cDNA was treated with uracil-DNA glycosylase and then went through a first 18-cycle PCR with the universal primers M1SS and BC2_uni_R. The original methods were these. For normalization, 1 million high-quality reads were randomly selected from each sample, with every read carrying a distinct molecular identifier. Instead of being binned into consensus sequences, reads that shared molecular identifiers were thrown out. MiTCR, run with a Q25 quality threshold and the strictest error-elimination algorithm, handled CDR3 identification, clonotype clustering and error correction. A nonparametric unseen species model with Euler transformation was used to estimate lower-bound total TCR beta diversity. The public reads were reanalyzed by TCRdb: fastp trimming at Q25, MiXCR alignment, in-frame beta chains only. Identical CDR3 protein sequences are pooled into one entry, listed with their most common genes and DNA. The V and J calls and clone size are TCRdb's, not the authors'. In all, the sample holds 1.5 million to 2 million distinct CDR3 sequences, and roughly 28% of those were seen once. The ten most abundant clones make up over 7% of the sample.

The donors were 40 or so Caucasian individuals from Russia, aged about 6 to 95 years, who were systemically healthy. Approximately 9.7 milliliters of peripheral blood were drawn from each donor into EDTA-treated Vacutainer tubes. Ficoll-Paque density-gradient centrifugation was used to isolate PBMCs, with at least 6.5 million obtained per sample. Total RNA, at least 6 micrograms per sample, was extracted from PBMCs with Trizol reagent. For every donor, an aliquot of PBMCs went through flow cytometry to measure the percentages of naive CD45RAhigh/CD27high T cells. Summary of the overall study and its limitations: As age increased, observed TCR beta diversity per million T cells dropped in a roughly linear way, and a significant reduction was already evident by age 40. Donor CMV infection status was unknown, potentially confounding age-related changes in expanded clonotypes. The percentage of naive T cells measured by flow cytometry correlated strongly with observed TCR beta diversity. Compared with the aged group, the long-lived group had more naive CD4+ T cells, fewer expanded clones and increased TCR diversity, suggesting age selection. Conclusive comparison of naive and antigen-experienced compartments was prevented by the profiling of bulk unsorted PBMCs. Estimates of total diversity from one million sequenced T cells were regarded as lower bounds and underestimates.

The germline V gene supplies CDR1 KGHDR and CDR2 SFDVKD. The CDR3 covers 15 residues, taking in both the cysteine and the phenylalanine. Here the CDR3 DNA is all that survives: 45 bases in frame from base 1. The sequence came from a woman in her 30s in good health. The sample consisted of blood. The rearranged segments are TRBV24-1 and TRBJ2-1; TRBD2 fits 10 bases in the junction. The J call may be mistaken, given a closer DNA end match to TRBJ2-7. The bases read TGTGCCACCAGAACCGGGACTAGCGACTACAATGAGCAGTACTTC. This translates into CATRTGTSDYNEQYF.